The rows below give T cell receptor beta chains drawn from one sample of a study of response to subunit inactivated influenza vaccine. TCRdb reprocessed the RT-PCR reads via MiXCR and lists one record per CDR3 protein. The sample holds some 850,000 distinct CDR3 sequences, roughly 18% seen once. Source: PBMCs from blood, taken less than 6 days after vaccination. The receptors derive from a man aged 50 to 59 who received an inactivated influenza vaccine. CDR3s include the opening cysteine and the closing phenylalanine or tryptophan. D genes are given only for firm matches. Clone size, where shown, is once, few, many, or a class for clones that have expanded.

D gene	clone size	CDR3 length	V gene	J gene	CDR3 protein	CDR3 DNA
NA	many	17	TRBV10-2	TRBJ2-6	CASSDSTFRSGANVLTF	TGCGCCAGCAGTGACTCGACCTTTAGGTCTGGGGCCAACGTCCTGACTTTC
NA	NA	15	TRBV6-1	TRBJ2-5	CASFVRGREEETQYF	TGTGCCAGCTTCGTGAGGGGCAGGGAAGAAGAGACCCAGTACTTC
TRBD1	many	12	TRBV29-1	TRBJ2-7	CSGSRGPYEQYF	TGCAGCGGGTCCAGGGGGCCCTACGAGCAGTACTTC
TRBD1	NA	12	TRBV6-5	TRBJ1-1	CASSYYRGEAFF	TGTGCCAGCAGTTACTACAGGGGAGAGGCTTTCTTT
TRBD2	few	15	TRBV5-1	TRBJ2-1	CASSLGASGRDEQFF	TGCGCCAGCAGCTTAGGGGCTAGCGGGAGGGATGAGCAGTTCTTC
TRBD1	few	15	TRBV27	TRBJ2-2	CASKKDRPNTGELFF	TGTGCCAGCAAAAAGGACAGGCCGAACACCGGGGAGCTGTTTTTT
TRBD2	few	13	TRBV5-6	TRBJ2-4	CASSLREGGVQYF	TGTGCCAGCAGCTTACGGGAGGGCGGGGTTCAGTACTTC
TRBD2	NA	16	TRBV20-1	TRBJ2-3	CSAEGLAGVITDTQYF	TGCAGTGCTGAAGGACTAGCGGGGGTGATCACAGATACGCAGTATTTT
NA	many	15	TRBV4-3	TRBJ2-5	CASSQVQENQETQYF	TGCGCCAGCAGCCAGGTACAGGAGAACCAAGAGACCCAGTACTTC
NA	few	15	TRBV5-1	TRBJ1-1	CASSLEIGSSGEAFF	TGCGCCAGCAGCTTGGAAATAGGATCGTCTGGTGAAGCTTTCTTT
TRBD2	NA	15	TRBV20-1	TRBJ2-3	CSARMTSGVADTQYF	TGCAGTGCTAGAATGACTAGCGGGGTGGCAGATACGCAGTATTTT
TRBD1	few	14	TRBV6-5	TRBJ1-2	CASRLGGADYGYTF	TGTGCCAGCAGGTTAGGGGGCGCGGACTATGGCTACACCTTC
NA	once	16	TRBV28	TRBJ2-3	CASSSSTSTGTDTQYF	TGTGCCAGCAGCTCCTCAACCTCGACTGGCACAGATACGCAGTATTTT
NA	few	14	TRBV12-3/TRBV12-4	TRBJ2-7	CASSRGLQIHRQYF	TGTGCCAGCAGTCGGGGGCTACAGATCCACCGGCAGTACTTC
TRBD2	NA	21	TRBV6-2/TRBV6-3	TRBJ2-3	CASSYPGQGTSGRLSTDTQYF	TGTGCCAGCAGTTACCCTGGTCAGGGGACTAGCGGGAGGCTTAGCACAGATACGCAGTATTTT
NA	few	13	TRBV7-2	TRBJ2-4	CASSLDGGNIQYF	TGTGCCAGCAGCTTAGACGGCGGAAACATTCAGTACTTC
NA	few	15	TRBV7-2	TRBJ1-2	CASRLRTATNYGYTF	TGTGCCAGCAGACTCCGGACAGCTACTAACTATGGCTACACCTTC